These 22 T cell receptor beta chains share one sample of origin, sequenced in a study of shared clonotypes between healthy human individuals. TCRdb's copy holds only in-frame clones and misses some; the assay was immunoSEQ multiplex PCR. The table includes 330,000 or so clones, approximately 79% detected once. The sample comprised memory CD4+ T cells sorted from blood. Stated subset: CD45RA-negative fraction. The receptors originated from a man in his thirties or forties in good health.

This chain joins TRBV18 and TRBJ2-1; D not certain. CDR1 is KGHSH, CDR2 LQKENI, per germline. Trimming took 3 bases from V and 6 from J, leaving 6 bases between them. There are 12 residues in the CDR3. CDR3: CASSPSLNEQFF. The CDR3 DNA reads as TGTGCCAGCTCACCGTCTCTCAATGAGCAGTTCTTC. The full variable domain, in which reference TRBV18 and TRBJ2-1 provide the parts outside the CDR3, is NAGVMQNPRHLVRRRGQEARLRCSPMKGHSHVYWYRQLPEEGLKFMVYLQKENIIDESGMPKERFSAEFPKEGPSILRIQQVVRGDSAAYFCASSPSLNEQFFGPGTRLTVL.

The rearrangement joins TRBV14 to TRBJ1-3, with no clear D. CDR3 size: 14 residues. V was shortened by 2 bases and J by 5 bases, with 10 bases between the two germline ends. Germline values: CDR1 SGHDN, CDR2 FVKESK. In nucleotides, the CDR3 is TGTGCCAGCAGCCAATTCAGCGAGAGAAACACCATATATTTT. Translating gives CASSQFSERNTIYF.

This clone was counted at least ten times. The CDR3 protein is CATSRDSEGSKLFF. The DNA for the CDR3 is TGTGCCACCAGCAGAGATTCGGAGGGGTCAAAACTGTTTTTT. The rearrangement joins TRBV15 to TRBJ1-4, with D perhaps TRBD1 (5 bases). Trimming shortened V by 0 bases and J by 10 bases, and 12 bases separated the two germline ends. This CDR3 comprises 14 residues. The germline CDR1 and CDR2 sequences are LNHNV and YYDKDF (reference sequence).

On this clone: Other DNA sequences in this sample translate to the same CDR3. The V gene is TRBV7-7, the J gene TRBJ2-5; D gene unclear. The ends were cut back, 5 bases at V and 1 base at J, with 8 bases in the middle. Per the germline V gene, CDR1 is SSHAT and CDR2 is FNYEAQ (reference sequence). This CDR3 has 13 residues. CDR3 nucleotides: TGTGCCAGCAGCCTAGACTCCCAAGAGACCCAGTACTTC. This translates into CASSLDSQETQYF.

The V gene is TRBV28, the J gene TRBJ1-5, with 8 bases fitting TRBD1. The CDR3 is 16 amino acids. Germline V gene data show CDR1 as MDHEN and CDR2 as SYDVKM. V shed 7 bases and J 6 bases; nucleotides not matched to a gene: 14. CDR3 DNA sequence: TGTGCCAGCAAGTTAGGACCAGGACAGGGAGGTCAGCCCCAGCATTTT. As protein: CASKLGPGQGGQPQHF.

The rearrangement uses TRBV27 and TRBJ2-2; no clear D. Germline lookup yields CDR1 MNHEY and CDR2 SMNVEV (reference sequence). The length of the CDR3 is 15 residues. Trimming removed 0 bases at V and 7 bases at J, with 12 bases between. DNA for the CDR3: TGTGCCAGCAGTTTATCTGTCAGCAGTATCGGGGAGCTGTTTTTT. This translates into CASSLSVSSIGELFF.

J is TRBJ2-7 and V is TRBV18; 9 bases are shared with TRBD2. The CDR3 spans 16 residues. Trimming cost V 5 bases and J 4 bases; bases outside gene matches: 12. The germline V gene has CDR1 KGHSH and CDR2 LQKENI. The CDR3 coding sequence is TGTGCCAGCTCAGCGAGTATCGGTAGCGGGAGTTACGAGCAGTACTTC. Its protein is CASSASIGSGSYEQYF.

The rearrangement uses TRBV11-2 and TRBJ1-1, with D perhaps matching TRBD1 (5 bases). CDR3 length: 15 amino acids. In germline, CDR1 is SGHAT, CDR2 FQNNGV. V lost 0 bases and J 4 bases, leaving 12 bases between the germline ends. CDR3 nucleotide sequence: TGTGCCAGCAGCTTAGATTTCAGGGTCTTCACTGAAGCTTTCTTT. Protein: CASSLDFRVFTEAFF.

The rearrangement joins TRBV11-2 to TRBJ2-7; D is unresolved. This CDR3 has 12 residues. Trimming took 5 bases from V and 2 from J, leaving 7 bases between them. CDR1 and CDR2 from the germline V gene are SGHAT and FQNNGV. The CDR3 sequence is CASSVSAYEQYF. CDR3 in DNA: TGTGCCAGCAGCGTCTCCGCCTACGAGCAGTACTTC.

This clone was recorded a few times. This rearrangement joins TRBV5-1 to TRBJ1-1, with a weak D call TRBD1 (5 bases). This CDR3 has 14 amino acids. CDR1 SGHRS and CDR2 YFSETQ come from the germline V gene. V dropped 6 bases and J dropped 3 bases, with 15 bases sitting between them. The CDR3 region has the DNA TGCGCCAGCACCAGTCAGGGTGGGCACACTGAAGCTTTCTTT. Protein sequence: CASTSQGGHTEAFF.

This clone has just a few counts. This rearrangement joins TRBV10-3 to TRBJ1-1; 11 bases agree with TRBD1. The V and J ends lost 0 bases and 7 bases, in that order; junction bases with no gene match: 7. The V gene's germline CDR1 is ENHRY and CDR2 SYGVKD. The CDR3 has 16 amino acids. CDR3 residues: CAISESLGQGAVEAFF. The CDR3 DNA sequence: TGTGCCATCAGTGAGTCGTTAGGACAGGGGGCGGTTGAAGCTTTCTTT.

The chain employs TRBV5-5 and TRBJ2-3, with D tentatively TRBD2 (6 bases). This CDR3 region has 16 residues. Germline CDR1 and CDR2: SGHKS and YYEKEE (reference sequence). Trimming removed 4 bases at V and 4 bases at J, with 19 bases between. The CDR3 sequence is CASSGQPGAPSDTQYF. The CDR3 coding sequence is TGTGCCAGCAGCGGGCAACCGGGAGCCCCTTCAGATACGCAGTATTTT.

The chain joins TRBV7-9 to TRBJ2-7, with 9 nucleotides matching TRBD1. Per germline, CDR1 SEHNR and CDR2 FQNEAQ (reference sequence). Trimming removed 5 bases from V and 6 bases from J; junction bases left unmatched: 17. The CDR3 totals 17 residues. The CDR3 DNA follows: TGTGCCAGCAGCCGTGCGCGCCCCGGGACAGGGACCCTCGAGCAGTACTTC. Translated: CASSRARPGTGTLEQYF.

V usage is TRBV20-1 and J usage is TRBJ2-5; 8 positions agree with TRBD2. The CDR3 consists of 11 residues. The germline V gene encodes CDR1 DFQATT and CDR2 SNEGSKA (reference sequence). The CDR3 DNA is TGCACTAGCGGGTGGGAGGAGACCCAGTACTTC. Protein sequence: CTSGWEETQYF.

This CDR3 is CASSPGGTSVWNEQFF. The CDR3 DNA reads as TGTGCCAGCAGCCCCGGCGGGACTAGTGTCTGGAATGAGCAGTTCTTC. This rearrangement joins TRBV5-4 to TRBJ2-1; 8 positions agree with TRBD2. Germline V gene data show CDR1 as SGHNT and CDR2 as YYREEE (reference sequence). V gave up 4 bases and J gave up 7 bases; unmatched junction bases: 13. CDR3 length: 16 amino acids.

The V gene is TRBV5-6, the J gene TRBJ1-1; possible D gene TRBD1, 6 bases. The germline V gene encodes CDR1 SGHDT and CDR2 YYEEEE. The CDR3 runs to 15 residues. V dropped 3 bases and J dropped 1 base, with 13 bases sitting between them. The CDR3 loop is CASSWRGAPNTEAFF. CDR3 nucleotide sequence: TGTGCCAGCAGCTGGCGGGGGGCCCCGAACACTGAAGCTTTCTTT.

The chain couples TRBV19 to TRBJ2-7; 7 bases are shared with TRBD1. CDR1 is LNHDA and CDR2 is SQIVND in the germline V gene (reference sequence). V shed 5 bases and J 2 bases; nucleotides not matched to a gene: 6. The CDR3 totals 14 residues. In DNA form, the CDR3 reads TGTGCCAGTAGTTCCGCCGGGACAGCCTACGAGCAGTACTTC. It specifies CASSSAGTAYEQYF.

The chain uses TRBV4-3 and TRBJ2-4; the D gene is possibly TRBD1 (7 bases). With 1 base removed from V and 8 bases from J, the gap between germline ends came to 15 bases. Germline CDR1 reads LGHNA; CDR2 reads YSLEER. CDR3 length equals 15 residues. The chain's CDR3 is CASSQASEGAYIQYF. CDR3 nucleotide sequence: TGCGCCAGCAGCCAAGCTAGCGAGGGGGCATACATTCAGTACTTC.

V gene TRBV6-1 combines with J gene TRBJ1-1; a possible D gene is TRBD1 (5 bases). CDR3 length equals 16 residues. V was trimmed by 1 base and J by 4 bases, leaving 16 bases between them. CDR1 and CDR2 from the germline V gene are MNHNS and SASEGT. The CDR3 DNA reads TGTGCCAGCAGTGAAGGGACAAGAGCCTTAGGCACTGAAGCTTTCTTT. This encodes CASSEGTRALGTEAFF.

The chain carries TRBV18 and TRBJ1-3; a weak D match, TRBD1 (6 bases). CDR3 length: 15 amino acids. CDR1 KGHSH and CDR2 LQKENI come from the germline V gene. V lost 6 bases and J lost 0, with 12 bases in between. DNA for the CDR3: TGTGCCAGCTCGTCCGGGACAAACTCTGGAAACACCATATATTTT. Translating gives CASSSGTNSGNTIYF.

The chain combines TRBV10-2 with TRBJ1-2; 7 bases line up with TRBD1. V was pared by 6 bases and J by 4 bases, with 5 bases of the junction left unmatched. CDR1 is WSHSY and CDR2 is SAAADI in the germline V gene. This CDR3 is built from 13 residues. CDR3 DNA sequence: TGCGCCAGCAGACCGGGACAGTCCTATGGCTACACCTTC. Translating gives CASRPGQSYGYTF.

The chain has TRBV5-1 and TRBJ2-1, with 7 bases matching TRBD1. Germline-derived CDR1 and CDR2 are SGHRS and YFSETQ. CDR3 length: 16 amino acids. V lost 2 bases, J lost 12 bases, and 17 bases stayed unmatched. The CDR3 sequence is CASSFIRQGVPFLQFF. The CDR3 DNA is TGCGCCAGCAGCTTTATCCGCCAGGGGGTTCCCTTTTTGCAGTTCTTC.